One and the same sample provided the 5 T cell receptor beta chains below, sequenced in a study of lymphopenia after photon versus proton radiotherapy. TCRdb's copy holds only in-frame clones and misses some; the assay was immunoSEQ multiplex PCR. The data hold 8,000 or so clones, with 80% to 90% observed a single time. Sequenced here: peripheral blood, sampled from a patient treated with photon-based radiotherapy. The source of these receptors is a man aged 80 or over with cholangiocarcinoma.

The J gene is TRBJ2-1, the V gene TRBV4-1, with D possibly TRBD1 on 6 matching bases. The germline CDR1 and CDR2 sequences are MGHRA and YSYEKL. This CDR3 is built from 16 residues. The germline V and J ends were trimmed by 0 bases and 7 bases, with 16 bases remaining between them. CDR3 nucleotide sequence: TGCGCCAGCAGCCAAGATCTAGGACAGCGTCGGAATGAGCAGTTCTTC. Translation: CASSQDLGQRRNEQFF.

This chain joins TRBV6-1 and TRBJ1-1; TRBD1 agrees at 9 bases. Germline CDR1 is MNHNS and CDR2 is SASEGT. This CDR3 is built from 14 residues. V shed 9 bases and J 7 bases; nucleotides not matched to a gene: 12. The CDR3 loop reads CASTPGTGYNEAFF. The CDR3 coding sequence is TGTGCCAGTACGCCCGGGACAGGGTATAATGAAGCTTTCTTT.

The chain carries TRBV19 and TRBJ1-1; D is perhaps TRBD1 (5 bases). V was cut by 7 bases and J by 1 base, with 10 bases left in between. Germline V gene lookup returns CDR1 LNHDA and CDR2 SQIVND (reference sequence). The CDR3 extends over 13 amino acids. The CDR3 region is CASKGTGNTEAFF. CDR3 DNA sequence: TGTGCCAGTAAAGGGACGGGGAACACTGAAGCTTTCTTT.

The chain recombines TRBV25-1 with TRBJ2-2, with a weak D call TRBD1 (6 bases). The V gene lost 1 base and the J gene lost 6 bases, with 12 bases spanning the gap. The CDR3 totals 15 residues. The V gene's germline CDR1 is MGHDK and CDR2 SYGVNS. The CDR3 DNA reads TGTGCCAGCAGTGAATCGGACAGACTTTCCGGGGAGCTGTTTTTT. Its protein product is CASSESDRLSGELFF. The full variable domain, completed using reference TRBV25-1 and TRBJ2-2, is EADIYQTPRYLVIGTGKKITLECSQTMGHDKMYWYQQDPGMELHLIHYSYGVNSTEKGDLSSESTVSRIRTEHFPLTLESARPSHTSQYLCASSESDRLSGELFFGEGSRLTVL.

The chain has TRBV19 and TRBJ2-3, with 9 positions matching TRBD1. Germline lookup yields CDR1 LNHDA and CDR2 SQIVND (reference sequence). The CDR3 extends over 16 amino acids. The V and J ends lost 4 bases and 3 bases, in that order; junction bases with no gene match: 8. This CDR3 reads CASSKTRDRVTDTQYF. CDR3 nucleotide sequence: TGTGCCAGTAGTAAAACCCGGGACAGGGTGACAGATACGCAGTATTTT.